Each of the 18 T cell receptor beta chains below was sequenced from the same sample in a study of monozygotic twins with inflammatory bowel disease (dated by TCRdb to between 2019 and 2020). The method was 5' RACE. The reads were generated on an Illumina HiSeq 2500. Reprocessed by TCRdb, the reads give a single entry per CDR3 protein sequence, without DNA. The table of this sample itemizes 330,000 or so distinct CDR3 sequences. Together, the top ten hold roughly 2% of the sample. The sequencing input was blood. The source of these receptors is a human donor with ulcerative colitis or Crohn's disease, or a healthy co-twin of an affected twin (not recorded which).

This CDR3 reads CSARPGTGSANEQFF. The chain combines TRBV20-1 with TRBJ2-1; with no DNA, the TCRdb D assignment of TRBD1 cannot be verified. CDR1 and CDR2 (germline): DFQATT, SNEGSKA (reference sequence). This CDR3 is 15 amino acids long.

This clonotype is identified as medium-sized from frequency. V is TRBV6-2 or TRBV6-3 and J is TRBJ2-1; TCRdb lists TRBD2, though no DNA is available to test this call. The V gene's germline CDR1 is MNHEY and CDR2 SVGEGT. The CDR3 loop spans 15 amino acids. CDR3 protein: CASSYTSGGYNEQFF.

The chain combines TRBV19 with TRBJ1-1. There are 13 residues in the CDR3. From germline, CDR1 is LNHDA and CDR2 SQIVND (reference sequence). CDR3: CASIGGPPTEAFF.

V is TRBV4-1 and J is TRBJ1-1; TCRdb picks TRBD1, but there is no DNA to check that call. The germline CDR1 and CDR2 sequences are MGHRA and YSYEKL. The CDR3 spans 15 residues. The chain's CDR3 is CASSYPGTSNTEAFF.

The gene calls are TRBV7-8 and TRBJ2-2; the D call from TCRdb, TRBD2, cannot be confirmed without DNA. From germline, CDR1 is SGHVS and CDR2 FQNEAQ. The CDR3 contains 15 residues. The CDR3: CASSLAGGLSGELFF.

The V gene is TRBV10-3, the J gene TRBJ1-1; absent DNA, TCRdb's TRBD1 call cannot be checked. Germline V lookup: CDR1 ENHRY, CDR2 SYGVKD. This CDR3 is built from 12 residues. The CDR3 spells CAAQGFNTEAFF.

V is TRBV5-6 and J is TRBJ2-5; TCRdb's D gene call, TRBD1, goes unchecked for lack of DNA. This CDR3 comprises 13 residues. Per the germline V gene, CDR1 is SGHDT and CDR2 is YYEEEE. CDR3 residues: CASSGSGEETQYF.

The chain carries TRBV6-2 or TRBV6-3 and TRBJ1-1; checking the TCRdb D call of TRBD1 is not possible without DNA. CDR1 and CDR2 from the germline V gene are MNHEY and SVGEGT. This CDR3 contains 17 residues. CDR3 sequence reads: CASSYSTGGRLNTEAFF.

V is TRBV6-2 or TRBV6-3 and J is TRBJ1-5; with no DNA, the TCRdb D assignment of TRBD1 cannot be verified. Germline V lookup: CDR1 MNHEY, CDR2 SVGEGT. The CDR3 totals 12 residues. The CDR3 region is CASSSFGGPQHF.

V gene TRBV28 combines with J gene TRBJ1-4. Germline V gene data show CDR1 as MDHEN and CDR2 as SYDVKM. The CDR3 sequence is 13 residues long. CDR3 amino acids: CASKEGSGEKLFF.

The V gene is TRBV20-1, the J gene TRBJ2-5; TCRdb proposes TRBD1, but this gene call is untestable without DNA. Germline CDR1 is DFQATT and CDR2 is SNEGSKA (reference sequence). The length of the CDR3 is 15 residues. The CDR3 protein is CSVTFWGRGQETQYF.

This chain joins TRBV10-3 and TRBJ1-2. The CDR3 runs 13 residues. Germline-derived CDR1 and CDR2 are ENHRY and SYGVKD. CDR3 amino acids: CAIKLTQGHGYTF.

The chain couples TRBV28 to TRBJ2-7; TCRdb proposes TRBD1, but this gene call is untestable without DNA. From germline, CDR1 is MDHEN and CDR2 SYDVKM. The CDR3 is 16 residues long. The CDR3 region is CTSRSFGTQISHEQYF.

The V gene is TRBV5-1, the J gene TRBJ1-1; TCRdb outputs TRBD1, but without DNA this stays unchecked. Germline V gene lookup returns CDR1 SGHRS and CDR2 YFSETQ. The CDR3 contains 12 residues. This CDR3 is CASSADSHEAFF.

This chain connects TRBV5-1 to TRBJ2-7; TCRdb's D gene call, TRBD1, goes unchecked for lack of DNA. The germline V gene encodes CDR1 SGHRS and CDR2 YFSETQ. The CDR3 extends over 13 amino acids. The CDR3 loop reads CASGRTGGYEQYF.

The chain is built from TRBV28 and TRBJ2-3; TCRdb returns TRBD2, unconfirmable since there is no DNA. This CDR3 has 15 residues. Germline V gives CDR1 MDHEN, CDR2 SYDVKM. CDR3 in amino acids: CASTHGTSGEDTQYF.

This chain joins TRBV6-1 and TRBJ1-1; TCRdb picks TRBD1, but there is no DNA to check that call. CDR3 length equals 14 residues. Germline lookup yields CDR1 MNHNS and CDR2 SASEGT. The CDR3: CASSGDRGFTEAFF.

The rearrangement joins TRBV6-1 to TRBJ2-2; TCRdb lists TRBD2, though no DNA is available to test this call. CDR3 size: 17 residues. Germline CDR1 and CDR2: MNHNS and SASEGT. The CDR3 loop reads CASSEGRDEGNTGELFF.